This T cell receptor (beta chain) was recovered during a study of cytotoxic CD8 clonotypes in ibrutinib-treated CLL (dated by TCRdb to about 2021). As for the study more broadly: The cohort included some 14 treatment-naive and some twelve relapsed/refractory patients; some 18 were IGHV unmutated. Of the 90 or so participants in the trial, roughly 26 had longitudinal samples available. The response samples were drawn at a median of approximately 12 months into treatment, with a range of roughly 6 to 40 months. Cryopreserved peripheral blood mononuclear cells were collected before treatment, at response, and at either disease progression or sustained remission. An average of approximately 260,000 productive templates and some 100,000 productive rearrangements was obtained per sample. Every sample from remission and from progressive disease was obtained while the patients were still on ibrutinib. Responses were partial in around 25 patients and complete in 2; after median 68 months follow-up, around 15 stayed in remission and some twelve progressed.

What the time point label conveys for this sample: progressive disease on ibrutinib. For TCR beta library preparation, roughly 2.2 micrograms of genomic DNA was extracted from cryopreserved PBMCs. High-throughput TCR beta sequencing was performed on longitudinal blood samples from CLL patients receiving ibrutinib monotherapy. Patients were enrolled in a phase 2 open-label single-center ibrutinib monotherapy trial. A MiSeq instrument was used for deep resolution sequencing, which targeted depths ranging from 1 in 1 million up to 1 in 200,000 T cells, with coverage averaging 10x for each clonotype. The immunoSEQ hsTCRB Kit was used to generate the TCR beta libraries. In the paper's pipeline: ImmunoSEQ Data Assistant and ImmunoSEQ Analyzer were used for data analysis, and V, D and J genes were assigned according to IMGT definitions. Clonality, with values ranging from 0 to 1, was calculated as one minus the normalized Shannon entropy of productive rearrangement frequencies. Public clonotype analysis was restricted to overrepresented clonotypes comprising at least 0.05% of each patient's repertoire. Approximately 12 repertoires from age-matched healthy donors, obtained from immuneACCESS, served as clonality controls. The immuneACCESS repertoire file appears here via TCRdb, limited to in-frame rearrangements. These files lack a portion of the clones; in checked studies, under half of the deficit traces to unresolved V genes, and the cause of the others is not known. That table gives V, J and clone size, and the DNA gave D and trimming. This sample holds 250,000 to 350,000 clones; around 77% were observed only once. Together, the top ten hold approximately 5.6% of the sample.

A remark on this clone: Its antigen remains unidentified. No base quality values were provided; no much bigger clone lies one nucleotide off.

Overall results and qualifications from the work: Public clonotypes were rare and either contracted or stayed stable during treatment, and the rise in clonality at ibrutinib response reflected the expansion of private clonotypes. Clonality increased at ibrutinib response, stayed stable in sustained remission, and fell back toward baseline at progression. Sustained-remission and progressing patients did not have matched sampling times, and lymph node repertoires were not examined. Baseline clonality exceeded that of age-matched healthy donors and correlated strongly with circulating CD8+ T-cell counts.

V loses 6 bases, J loses 6 bases, and the germline ends lie 11 bases apart. The CDR3 contains 12 residues, cysteine and phenylalanine counted. Just the 36-base CDR3 DNA is kept, in frame starting at base 1. The germline V gene supplies CDR1 MNHEY and CDR2 SVGAGI. The rearrangement combines TRBV6-5 with TRBJ1-1, with no D gene named confidently. This receptor was obtained from a human donor with chronic lymphocytic leukemia. Sequenced material: PBMCs, taken at disease progression, from a patient treated with ibrutinib. The CDR3 has the sequence CASRSGGPEAFF. The sequenced DNA is TGTGCCAGCAGATCCGGCGGGCCTGAAGCTTTCTTT.